These 12 T cell receptor beta chains were all obtained from the same sample, sequenced in a study of response to subunit inactivated influenza vaccine. TCRdb re-derived calls from the RT-PCR reads in MiXCR, one entry per CDR3 protein. The sample includes 200,000 to 300,000 distinct CDR3 sequences, less than 15% of them seen just once. This sample comprised non-naive T cells sorted from PBMCs, obtained about 14 days before vaccination. All receptors derive from a man over 45 who received an inactivated influenza vaccine.

This chain uses TRBV15 with TRBJ2-5, with 7 bases aligning to TRBD1. With V trimmed by 1 base and J by 2 bases, 4 bases remained unmatched. The CDR3 covers 15 residues. Germline V gene lookup returns CDR1 LNHNV and CDR2 YYDKDF (reference sequence). The CDR3 protein is CATSRGGTAQETQYF. The CDR3 bases are TGTGCCACCAGCAGAGGAGGGACAGCTCAAGAGACCCAGTACTTC. Looking up the rest from reference TRBV15 and TRBJ2-5 gives the full variable domain: DAMVIQNPRYQVTQFGKPVTLSCSQTLNHNVMYWYQQKSSQAPKLLFHYYDKDFNNEADTPDNFQSRRPNTSFCFLDIRSPGLGDTAMYLCATSRGGTAQETQYFGPGTRLLVL.

This clonotype was counted at least ten times. The V call is TRBV5-1, the J call TRBJ1-1, with D perhaps TRBD1 (5 bases). Germline V gene lookup returns CDR1 SGHRS and CDR2 YFSETQ. The ends were cut back, 4 bases at V and 4 bases at J, with 14 bases in the middle. There are 14 residues in the CDR3. CDR3 coding DNA: TGCGCCAGCAGCCCCGGGCTCAGGGTCACTGAAGCTTTCTTT. Translating gives CASSPGLRVTEAFF.

This clonotype was seen more than once but under ten times. The V gene is TRBV9, the J gene TRBJ2-7; 8 bases match TRBD1. The length of the CDR3 is 15 residues. Germline V gene lookup returns CDR1 SGDLS and CDR2 YYNGEE. After removal of 0 bases from V and 5 bases from J, the junction contained 7 bases not matched to a gene. Here the CDR3 DNA reads TGTGCCAGCAGCGTAGTGGACAGGGCAGACCACGAGCAGTACTTC. This codes for CASSVVDRADHEQYF.

This rearrangement joins TRBV11-2 to TRBJ2-7; D is ambiguous. Trimming pared 1 base from V and 2 bases from J, leaving 12 bases between. Germline V CDR1 and CDR2: SGHAT, FQNNGV. The CDR3 covers 15 residues. Here the CDR3 reads CASSLVSAFAYEQYF. CDR3 DNA sequence: TGTGCCAGCAGCTTAGTTAGTGCTTTTGCCTACGAGCAGTACTTC. The whole variable domain, filled in from reference TRBV11-2 and TRBJ2-7, reads EAGVAQSPRYKIIEKRQSVAFWCNPISGHATLYWYQQILGQGPKLLIQFQNNGVVDDSQLPKDRFSAERLKGVDSTLKIQPAKLEDSAVYLCASSLVSAFAYEQYFGPGTRLTVT.

The chain employs TRBV20-1 and TRBJ2-1; D gene unclear. Germline CDR1 reads DFQATT; CDR2 reads SNEGSKA (reference sequence). The CDR3 has 16 residues. Trimming took off 6 bases at V and 6 bases at J, with 24 bases between the two ends. The CDR3 DNA follows: TGCAGTGCCGTCCCGGTGAGGCGGATAACACCCAATGAGCAGTTCTTC. Its translation: CSAVPVRRITPNEQFF.

This clonotype was counted a few times. This sequence joins TRBV10-3 and TRBJ2-2; D unclear. The CDR3 has 14 amino acids. V lost 5 bases and J 5 bases, leaving 12 bases between the germline ends. Germline-derived CDR1 and CDR2 are ENHRY and SYGVKD. CDR3 residues: CAISPRVATGELFF. In DNA form, the CDR3 reads TGTGCCATCAGTCCAAGGGTTGCTACCGGGGAGCTGTTTTTT.

This clonotype showed up just a few times. J is TRBJ2-2 and V is TRBV6-1; the D gene is possibly TRBD1 (5 bases). The CDR3 runs 14 residues. Germline V CDR1 and CDR2: MNHNS, SASEGT. Trimming left V 6 bases short and J 5 bases short, with 13 bases between. The CDR3 here is CASRKGKGTGELFF. DNA for the CDR3: TGTGCCAGCAGAAAAGGAAAGGGGACCGGGGAGCTGTTTTTT.

The V call is TRBV7-9, the J call TRBJ2-1, with 9 nucleotides matching TRBD2. The germline V gene encodes CDR1 SEHNR and CDR2 FQNEAQ (reference sequence). V dropped 10 bases and J dropped 5; count of bases not matched to a gene: 12. CDR3 size: 15 residues. This CDR3 reads CAIPGREGRNNEQFF. The CDR3, as DNA: TGTGCCATTCCTGGGCGGGAGGGCCGGAACAATGAGCAGTTCTTC.

This clonotype was detected ten times or more. The gene calls are TRBV29-1 and TRBJ2-1; TRBD2 agrees at 13 bases. The CDR3 consists of 16 residues. V trimming: 4 bases; J trimming: 0 bases; junction bases outside the gene matches: 3. Germline-derived CDR1 and CDR2 are SQVTM and ANQGSEA. In DNA form, the CDR3 reads TGCAGCGTTGTGGGACTAGCGGGGAACTCCTACAATGAGCAGTTCTTC. It codes for CSVVGLAGNSYNEQFF.

This clonotype showed up just a few times. The rearrangement joins TRBV5-8 to TRBJ1-6, with a weak D call TRBD1 (5 bases). CDR3 length: 13 residues. Trimming removed 5 bases at V and 7 bases at J, with 10 bases between. Germline-derived CDR1 and CDR2 are SGHTS and YDEGEE. The CDR3 coding sequence is TGTGCCAGCAGGTCGACAGAGAATTCACCCCTCCACTTT. Translating it yields CASRSTENSPLHF.

The rearrangement links TRBV20-1 to TRBJ2-4, with 8 nucleotides matching TRBD1. The germline gives CDR1 DFQATT, CDR2 SNEGSKA (reference sequence). The J segment lost 5 bases and the V segment lost 2 bases, leaving 8 bases of the junction unmatched. There are 15 residues in the CDR3. CDR3 protein: CSARLLGQGENIQYF. CDR3 coding DNA: TGCAGTGCTAGACTCCTCGGACAGGGAGAAAACATTCAGTACTTC.

The genes are TRBV24-1 and TRBJ2-1, with D maybe TRBD1 (6 bases). CDR3 size: 15 residues. Trimming shortened V by 7 bases and J by 5 bases, and 17 bases separated the two germline ends. Per the germline V gene, CDR1 is KGHDR and CDR2 is SFDVKD. The chain's CDR3 is CATSPIGGMNNEQFF. The CDR3 DNA sequence: TGTGCCACCAGCCCGATAGGGGGTATGAACAATGAGCAGTTCTTC.